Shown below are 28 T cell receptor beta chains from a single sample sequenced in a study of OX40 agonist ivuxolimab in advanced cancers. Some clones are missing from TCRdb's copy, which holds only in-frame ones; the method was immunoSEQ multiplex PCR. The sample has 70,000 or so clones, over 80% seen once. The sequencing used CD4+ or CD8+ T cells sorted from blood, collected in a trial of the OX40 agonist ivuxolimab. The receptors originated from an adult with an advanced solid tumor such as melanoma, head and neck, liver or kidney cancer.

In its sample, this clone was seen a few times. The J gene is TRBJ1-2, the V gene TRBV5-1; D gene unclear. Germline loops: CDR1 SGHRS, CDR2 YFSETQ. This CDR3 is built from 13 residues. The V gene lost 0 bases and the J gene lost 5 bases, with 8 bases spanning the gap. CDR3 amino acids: CASSLEAVYGYTF. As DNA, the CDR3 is TGCGCCAGCAGCTTGGAAGCAGTTTATGGCTACACCTTC.

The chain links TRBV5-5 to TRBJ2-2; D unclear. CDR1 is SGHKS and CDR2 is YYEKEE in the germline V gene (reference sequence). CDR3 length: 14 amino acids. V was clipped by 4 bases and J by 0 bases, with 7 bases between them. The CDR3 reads CASSTDPNTGELFF. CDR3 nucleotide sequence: TGTGCCAGCAGCACCGACCCGAACACCGGGGAGCTGTTTTTT.

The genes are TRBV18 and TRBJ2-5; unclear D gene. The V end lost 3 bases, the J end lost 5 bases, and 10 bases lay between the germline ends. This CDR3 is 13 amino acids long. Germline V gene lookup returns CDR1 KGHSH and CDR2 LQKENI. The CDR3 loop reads CASSPLDQETQYF. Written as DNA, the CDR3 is TGTGCCAGCTCACCCCTAGATCAGGAGACCCAGTACTTC.

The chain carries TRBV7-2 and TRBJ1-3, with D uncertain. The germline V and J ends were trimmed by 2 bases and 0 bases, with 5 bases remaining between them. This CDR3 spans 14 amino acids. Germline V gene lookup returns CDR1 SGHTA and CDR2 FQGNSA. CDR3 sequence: CASSLPASGNTIYF. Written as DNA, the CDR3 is TGTGCCAGCAGCTTACCGGCCTCTGGAAACACCATATATTTT.

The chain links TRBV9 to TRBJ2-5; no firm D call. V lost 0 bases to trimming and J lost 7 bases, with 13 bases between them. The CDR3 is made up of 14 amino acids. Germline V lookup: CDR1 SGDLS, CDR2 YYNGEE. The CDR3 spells CASSVAAVPRTQYF. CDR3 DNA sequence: TGTGCCAGCAGCGTAGCTGCGGTCCCGAGGACCCAGTACTTC.

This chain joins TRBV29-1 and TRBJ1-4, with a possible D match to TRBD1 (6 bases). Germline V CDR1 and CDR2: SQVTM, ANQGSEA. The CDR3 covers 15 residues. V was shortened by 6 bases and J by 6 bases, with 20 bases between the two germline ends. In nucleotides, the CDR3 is TGCAGCGTGCGGGGGGCTGACCTTATCGATGAAAAACTGTTTTTT. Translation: CSVRGADLIDEKLFF.

The CDR3 coding sequence is TGTGCCAGCAGACGACAGGGGGCGGAGGGCTACACCTTC. Translation gives CASRRQGAEGYTF. J is TRBJ1-2 and V is TRBV5-4; 10 bases align to TRBD1. The CDR3 contains 13 residues. The trim removed 5 bases at V and 8 bases at J, leaving 6 bases unmatched. Germline lookup yields CDR1 SGHNT and CDR2 YYREEE (reference sequence).

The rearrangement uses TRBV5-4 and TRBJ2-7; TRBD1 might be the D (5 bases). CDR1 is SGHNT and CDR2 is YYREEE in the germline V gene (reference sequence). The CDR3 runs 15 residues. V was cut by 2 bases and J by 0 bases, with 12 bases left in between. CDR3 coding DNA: TGTGCCAGCAGCTTTGGGGCGCTGAGCTCCTACGAGCAGTACTTC. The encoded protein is CASSFGALSSYEQYF. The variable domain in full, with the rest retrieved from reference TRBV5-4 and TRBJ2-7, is ETGVTQSPTHLIKTRGQQVTLRCSSQSGHNTVSWYQQALGQGPQFIFQYYREEENGRGNFPPRFSGLQFPNYSSELNVNALELDDSALYLCASSFGALSSYEQYFGPGTRLTVT.

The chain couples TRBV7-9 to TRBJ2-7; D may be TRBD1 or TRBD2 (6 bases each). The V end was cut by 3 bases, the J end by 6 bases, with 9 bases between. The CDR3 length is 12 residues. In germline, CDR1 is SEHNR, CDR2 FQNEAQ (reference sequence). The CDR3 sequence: CASSFGGGEQYF. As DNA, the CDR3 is TGTGCCAGCAGCTTTGGAGGGGGCGAGCAGTACTTC. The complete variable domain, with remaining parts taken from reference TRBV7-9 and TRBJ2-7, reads DTGVSQNPRHKITKRGQNVTFRCDPISEHNRLYWYRQTLGQGPEFLTYFQNEAQLEKSRLLSDRFSAERPKGSFSTLEIQRTEQGDSAMYLCASSFGGGEQYFGPGTRLTVT.

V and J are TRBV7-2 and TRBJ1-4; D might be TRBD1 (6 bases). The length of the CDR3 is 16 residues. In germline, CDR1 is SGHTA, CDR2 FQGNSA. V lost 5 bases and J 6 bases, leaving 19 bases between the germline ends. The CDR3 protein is CASSDTRGGAYEKLFF. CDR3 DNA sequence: TGTGCCAGCAGCGATACAAGGGGGGGGGCATATGAAAAACTGTTTTTT.

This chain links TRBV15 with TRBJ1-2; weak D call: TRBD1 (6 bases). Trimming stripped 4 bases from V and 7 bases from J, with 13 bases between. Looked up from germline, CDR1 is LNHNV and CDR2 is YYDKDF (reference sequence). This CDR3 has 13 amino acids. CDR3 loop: CATSNRGVFGYTF. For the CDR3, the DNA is TGTGCCACCAGCAATAGGGGGGTCTTTGGCTACACCTTC.

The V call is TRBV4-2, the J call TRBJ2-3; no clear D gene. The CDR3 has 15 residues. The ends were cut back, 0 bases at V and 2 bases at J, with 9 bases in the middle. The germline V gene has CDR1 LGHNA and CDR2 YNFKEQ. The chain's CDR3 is CASSQEDGSTDTQYF. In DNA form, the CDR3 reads TGTGCCAGCAGCCAAGAAGATGGCTCCACAGATACGCAGTATTTT.

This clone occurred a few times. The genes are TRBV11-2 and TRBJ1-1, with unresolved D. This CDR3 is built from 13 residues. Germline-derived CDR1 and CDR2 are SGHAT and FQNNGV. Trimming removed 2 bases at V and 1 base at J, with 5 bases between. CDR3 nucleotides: TGTGCCAGCAGCTTATCACAGAACACTGAAGCTTTCTTT. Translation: CASSLSQNTEAFF.

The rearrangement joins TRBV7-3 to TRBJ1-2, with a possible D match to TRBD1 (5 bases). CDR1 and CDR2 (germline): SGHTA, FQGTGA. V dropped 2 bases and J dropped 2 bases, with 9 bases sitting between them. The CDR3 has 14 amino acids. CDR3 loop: CASSLERGNYGYTF. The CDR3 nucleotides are TGTGCCAGCAGCTTAGAGAGGGGAAACTATGGCTACACCTTC. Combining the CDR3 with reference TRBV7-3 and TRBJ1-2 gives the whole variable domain GAGVSQTPSNKVTEKGKYVELRCDPISGHTALYWYRQSLGQGPEFLIYFQGTGAADDSGLPNDRFFAVRPEGSVSTLKIQRTERGDSAVYLCASSLERGNYGYTFGSGTRLTVV.

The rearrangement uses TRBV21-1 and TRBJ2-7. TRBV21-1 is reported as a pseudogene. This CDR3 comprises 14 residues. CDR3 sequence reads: CAQPGMGETYEQYF. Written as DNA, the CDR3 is TGTGCGCAACCCGGGATGGGGGAAACCTACGAGCAGTACTTC.

As DNA, the CDR3 is TGCGCCAGCGGATCTATTCTAGCGGGGGTTACCACAGATACGCAGTATTTT. It yields the protein CASGSILAGVTTDTQYF. This chain connects TRBV5-1 to TRBJ2-3; 10 positions agree with TRBD2. CDR3 length: 17 amino acids. V lost 7 bases, J lost 2 bases, and 13 bases stayed unmatched. Germline V lookup: CDR1 SGHRS, CDR2 YFSETQ.

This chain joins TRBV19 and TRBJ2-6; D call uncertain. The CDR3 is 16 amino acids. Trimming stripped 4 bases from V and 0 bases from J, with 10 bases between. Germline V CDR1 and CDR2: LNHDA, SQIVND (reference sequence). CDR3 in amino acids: CASSSDLSSGANVLTF. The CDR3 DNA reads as TGTGCCAGTAGTAGCGACCTTAGCTCTGGGGCCAACGTCCTGACTTTC.

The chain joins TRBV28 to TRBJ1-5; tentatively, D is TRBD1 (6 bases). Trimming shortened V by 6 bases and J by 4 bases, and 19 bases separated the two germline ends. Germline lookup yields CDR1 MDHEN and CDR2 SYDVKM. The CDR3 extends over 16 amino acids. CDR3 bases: TGTGCCAGCAGACCATGGGGGGCCATGGGGAATCAGCCCCAGCATTTT. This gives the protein CASRPWGAMGNQPQHF.

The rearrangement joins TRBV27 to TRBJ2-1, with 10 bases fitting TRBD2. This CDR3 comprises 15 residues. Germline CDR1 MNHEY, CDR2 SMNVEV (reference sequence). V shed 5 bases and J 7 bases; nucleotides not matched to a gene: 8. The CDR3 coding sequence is TGTGCCAGCAGTAAGAGCGGGAGGGCCTTAAATGAGCAGTTCTTC. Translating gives CASSKSGRALNEQFF.

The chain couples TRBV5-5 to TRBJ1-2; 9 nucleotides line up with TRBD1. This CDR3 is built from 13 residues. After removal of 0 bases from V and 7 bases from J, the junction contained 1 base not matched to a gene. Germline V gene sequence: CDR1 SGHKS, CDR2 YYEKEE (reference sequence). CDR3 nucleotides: TGTGCCAGCAGCTTGGAGGGACAGGGTGGCTACACCTTC. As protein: CASSLEGQGGYTF.

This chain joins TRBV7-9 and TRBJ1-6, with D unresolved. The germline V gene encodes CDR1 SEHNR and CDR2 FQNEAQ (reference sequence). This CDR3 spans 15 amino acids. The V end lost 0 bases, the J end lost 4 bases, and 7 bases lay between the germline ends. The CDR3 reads CASSLAGAYNSPLHF. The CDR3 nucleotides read TGTGCCAGCAGCTTAGCAGGAGCTTATAATTCACCCCTCCACTTT.

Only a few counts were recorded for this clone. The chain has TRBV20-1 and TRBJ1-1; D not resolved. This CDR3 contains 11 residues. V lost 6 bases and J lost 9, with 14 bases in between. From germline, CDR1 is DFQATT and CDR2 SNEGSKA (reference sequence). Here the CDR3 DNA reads TGCAGTGCGTGGGGAGTGGGCCAAGCTTTCTTT. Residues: CSAWGVGQAFF.

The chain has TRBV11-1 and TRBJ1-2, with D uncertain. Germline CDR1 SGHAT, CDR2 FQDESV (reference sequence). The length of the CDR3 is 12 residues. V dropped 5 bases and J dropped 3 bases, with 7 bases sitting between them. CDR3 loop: CASSLRDYGYTF. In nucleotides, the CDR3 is TGTGCCAGCAGCCTAAGGGACTATGGCTACACCTTC.

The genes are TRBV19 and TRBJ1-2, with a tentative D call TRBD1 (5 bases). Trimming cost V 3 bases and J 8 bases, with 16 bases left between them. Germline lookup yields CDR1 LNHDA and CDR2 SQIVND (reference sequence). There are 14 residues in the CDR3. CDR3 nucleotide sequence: TGTGCCAGTAGTATTGGCGGAGGGGTGCGGGGCTACACCTTC. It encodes CASSIGGGVRGYTF.

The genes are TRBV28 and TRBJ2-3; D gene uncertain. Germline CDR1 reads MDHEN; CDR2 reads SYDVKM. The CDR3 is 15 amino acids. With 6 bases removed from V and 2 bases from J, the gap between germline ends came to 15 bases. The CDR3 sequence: CASSPPLLITDTQYF. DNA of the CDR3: TGTGCCAGCAGCCCTCCGTTACTAATCACAGATACGCAGTATTTT.

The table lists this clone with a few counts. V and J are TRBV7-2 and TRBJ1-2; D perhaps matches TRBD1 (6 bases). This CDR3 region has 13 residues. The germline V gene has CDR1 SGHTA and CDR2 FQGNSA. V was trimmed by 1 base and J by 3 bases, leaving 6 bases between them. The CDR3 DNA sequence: TGTGCCAGCAGCTTAGGGGGGCACTATGGCTACACCTTC. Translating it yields CASSLGGHYGYTF.

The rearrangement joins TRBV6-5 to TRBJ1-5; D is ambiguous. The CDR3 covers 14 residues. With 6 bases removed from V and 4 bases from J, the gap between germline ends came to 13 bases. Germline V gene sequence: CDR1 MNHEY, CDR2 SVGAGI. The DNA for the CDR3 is TGTGCCAGCAGCCATTATTCCGCAAATCAGCCCCAGCATTTT. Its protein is CASSHYSANQPQHF.

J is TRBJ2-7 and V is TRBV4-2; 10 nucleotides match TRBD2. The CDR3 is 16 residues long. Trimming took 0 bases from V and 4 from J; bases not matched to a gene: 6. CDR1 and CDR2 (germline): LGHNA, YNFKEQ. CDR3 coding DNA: TGTGCCAGCAGCCAAGATGGAATAGCGGGAGGATACGAGCAGTACTTC. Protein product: CASSQDGIAGGYEQYF.